The rows below give T cell receptor beta chains drawn from one sample of a study of T cell repertoires and HLA-DP antigens. The method was immunoSEQ multiplex PCR; TCRdb's version includes in-frame clones alone and lacks a portion of them. The data contain about 73,000 clones, roughly 78% of them singletons. Their specific antigens are unknown. Sequencing input: CD4+ T cells from PBMCs. The receptor set was obtained from a man aged 55 to 70 in good health and CMV-seronegative. CDR3s include the opening cysteine and the closing phenylalanine or tryptophan. A D gene is named only where the DNA matches it firmly. Clone size, where shown, is once, few, many, or a class for clones that have expanded.

-,TRBJ1-2,-,TRBV30,TGTGCCTGGTTCCTGACAGGCAGGCTCGCCTTC,CAWFLTGRLAF
-,TRBJ2-3,-,TRBV2,TGTGCCAGCAGTGGCCGGGCCCCCGCAGATACGCAGTATTTT,CASSGRAPADTQYF
-,TRBJ2-5,TRBD2,TRBV5-1,TGCGCCAGCAGCTTGCTCGGACTAGCGACCCCAGAGACCCAGTACTTC,CASSLLGLATPETQYF
-,TRBJ2-2,-,TRBV5-1,TGCGCCAGCAGCTTGAATTTAGGGGGGGACACCGGGGAGCTGTTTTTT,CASSLNLGGDTGELFF
-,TRBJ2-4,-,TRBV6-1,TGTGCCAGCAGTGAAGAGGCTAGAGGCATTCAGTACTTC,CASSEEARGIQYF
-,TRBJ2-5,-,TRBV10-3,TGTGCCATCAGTGATCCCGGGCAGGGGAGCTCGGCGGGAGAGACCCAGTACTTC,CAISDPGQGSSAGETQYF
-,TRBJ2-7,-,TRBV30,TGTGCCTGGAGTAAGGGTCCCTACGAGCAGTACTTC,CAWSKGPYEQYF
-,TRBJ2-3,-,TRBV5-1,TGCGCCAGCAGTCCGGGGAGGTTAGATACGCAGTATTTT,CASSPGRLDTQYF
-,TRBJ1-2,-,TRBV7-2,TGTGCCAGCAGCCTACCGGCCGAGCGGACCGGCTATGGCTACACCTTC,CASSLPAERTGYGYTF
-,TRBJ2-1,TRBD2,TRBV7-2,TGTGCCAGCAGCCCCTCGACCGTGGGGGAGGGCCGGAATGAGCAGTTCTTC,CASSPSTVGEGRNEQFF
-,TRBJ2-3,TRBD2,TRBV19,TGTGCCAGTAGTATGGGCGGGGGGGGAGATACGCAGTATTTT,CASSMGGGGDTQYF
-,TRBJ1-1,TRBD1,TRBV7-2,TGTGCCAGCAGCCCAACAGGGGGCAACACTGAAGCTTTCTTT,CASSPTGGNTEAFF
-,TRBJ1-2,-,TRBV6-5,TGTGCCAGCAGTAGGTCGGAAGGGGATGGCTACACCTTC,CASSRSEGDGYTF
-,TRBJ1-2,-,TRBV5-1,TGCGCCAGCAGCTGGGGCGGTGCTAACTATGGCTACACCTTC,CASSWGGANYGYTF
-,TRBJ2-1,TRBD1,TRBV6-4,TGTGCCAGCAGTGACTCGGGACAGGGGCCGGACAATGAGCAGTTCTTC,CASSDSGQGPDNEQFF
-,TRBJ1-1,-,TRBV6-5,TGTGCCAGCAGTTGGACCGACGAAGCTTTCTTT,CASSWTDEAFF
-,TRBJ2-1,-,TRBV5-4,TGTGCCAGCAGCTCGGCAGGGAATCCTAATGAGCAGTTCTTC,CASSSAGNPNEQFF
-,TRBJ1-1,-,TRBV6-6,TGTGCCAGCAGCGCCCGTACGCGAGCGAACACTGAAGCTTTCTTT,CASSARTRANTEAFF
-,TRBJ1-1,-,TRBV5-6,TGTGCCAGCAGCTTGCTCGGCGGAAACACTGAAGCTTTCTTT,CASSLLGGNTEAFF
once,TRBJ2-1,TRBD1,TRBV19,TGTGCCAGTAGTATTTCTATGGGACAGGGAGGCAATGAGCAGTTCTTC,CASSISMGQGGNEQFF
-,TRBJ2-3,-,TRBV9,TGTGCCAGCAGCGGAACACTAGGAGGTACGCAGTATTTT,CASSGTLGGTQYF
-,TRBJ2-3,TRBD2,TRBV6-1,TGTGCCGGTGCAATAAACGGGAGGAATACGCAGTATTTT,CAGAINGRNTQYF
-,TRBJ2-3,TRBD1,TRBV7-2,TGTGCCAGCAGCTTAACAGGGGGTGTAGGCACAGATACGCAGTATTTT,CASSLTGGVGTDTQYF
few,TRBJ1-6,TRBD1,TRBV7-9,TGTGCCAGCAGCTTAGGAGGACAGGGGAATTCACCCCTCCACTTT,CASSLGGQGNSPLHF
-,TRBJ1-2,TRBD1,TRBV19,TGTGCCAGCTCTACAGGGGATTACGGCTACACCTTC,CASSTGDYGYTF
-,TRBJ1-1,-,TRBV2,TGTGCCAGCAGTGAGAGCCGGACGGAGAACACTGAAGCTTTCTTT,CASSESRTENTEAFF
few,TRBJ2-2,TRBD2,TRBV6-6,TGTGCCAGCAGTTACTCCGGATCTAGCGGCACCGGGGAGCTGTTTTTT,CASSYSGSSGTGELFF
-,TRBJ2-5,TRBD2,TRBV6-1,TGTGCCAGCAGTGGAGGGGGACTAGCGGTCCCTACGGGAGAGACCCAGTACTTC,CASSGGGLAVPTGETQYF
-,TRBJ2-3,TRBD1,TRBV2,TGTGCCAGCAGGGGGATAGGACAGGGAAAAGATACGCAGTATTTT,CASRGIGQGKDTQYF
once,TRBJ2-4,-,TRBV30,TGTGCCTGGACAGGGCCCCCTTACATTCAGTACTTC,CAWTGPPYIQYF
-,TRBJ1-6,-,TRBV10-3,TGTGCCATCACTCAAACCGGGTCGAATTCACCCCTCCACTTT,CAITQTGSNSPLHF
-,TRBJ2-1,-,TRBV7-9,TGTGCCAGCAGCACCCTCCGGGACTCCCAATACGATGAGCAGTTCTTC,CASSTLRDSQYDEQFF
few,TRBJ2-1,TRBD2,TRBV19,TGTGCCAGTACCGATAGCGGGAGCTACAATGAGCAGTTCTTC,CASTDSGSYNEQFF
-,TRBJ1-3,-,TRBV5-1,TGCGCCAGCAGCCTTTCAGACTTCTCTGGAAACACCATATATTTT,CASSLSDFSGNTIYF
-,TRBJ1-1,TRBD1,TRBV11-2,TGTGCCAGCAGCTTTGGGACAGATGGTGAAGCTTTCTTT,CASSFGTDGEAFF
-,TRBJ2-1,TRBD2,TRBV10-1,TGCGCCAGTCGACTAGCGGGAGTAAGGTTCTTC,CASRLAGVRFF
-,TRBJ1-2,-,TRBV6-6,TGTGCCAGCAGTCATATGGGGGACGGCTATGGCTACACCTTC,CASSHMGDGYGYTF
-,TRBJ2-7,-,TRBV11-2,TGTGCCAGCAGTTTACAAGGGGTGTCGGTTCTCGAGCAGTACTTC,CASSLQGVSVLEQYF
many,TRBJ1-1,-,TRBV6-4,TGTGCCAGCCCGCCTGAGATAGACGGACCTATGAACACTGAAGCTTTCTTT,CASPPEIDGPMNTEAFF
few,TRBJ1-1,TRBD1,TRBV7-9,TGTGCCAGCAGCTTATCGACAGGGAACGCGGGGGCTTTCTTT,CASSLSTGNAGAFF
-,TRBJ2-2,TRBD2,TRBV9,TGTGCCAGCAGCGTAACGAGCGGGGGGGCTGGCACCGGGGAGCTGTTTTTT,CASSVTSGGAGTGELFF
-,TRBJ1-1,TRBD1,TRBV7-8,TGTGCCAGCAGCTTACAGGGGGCGAACACTGAAGCTTTCTTT,CASSLQGANTEAFF
-,TRBJ2-1,TRBD2,TRBV19,TGTGCCAGTAGTACCCGACTAGCGGGAATCCCTGTTGTGGAGTTCTTC,CASSTRLAGIPVVEFF
few,TRBJ1-6,-,TRBV5-4,TGTGCCAGCAGCTTGGAGGGGACGGTCAATTCACCCCTCCACTTT,CASSLEGTVNSPLHF
-,TRBJ2-1,TRBD1,TRBV7-3,TGTGCCAGCAGCTTAAAGGGGACAGGGATCAATGAGCAGTTCTTC,CASSLKGTGINEQFF
-,TRBJ1-6,TRBD1,TRBV9,TGTGCCAGCACCCACGGACAGGGCTATAATTCACCCCTCCACTTT,CASTHGQGYNSPLHF
many,TRBJ1-3,-,TRBV7-6,TGTGCCAGCAGCTTGCGGCAGGGTTACTCTGGAAACACCATATATTTT,CASSLRQGYSGNTIYF
-,TRBJ2-3,-,TRBV4-3,TGCGCCAGCAGCCAAGGGGGGGCACGCACAGATACGCAGTATTTT,CASSQGGARTDTQYF
once,TRBJ1-4,-,TRBV7-9,TGTGCCAGCAGCGACAGTGGGGGTGTGCTAGAAAAACTGTTTTTT,CASSDSGGVLEKLFF
-,TRBJ1-1,TRBD1,TRBV7-2,TGTGCCAGCAGCACAAGGACAGGGGTCACTGAAGCTTTCTTT,CASSTRTGVTEAFF
few,TRBJ2-5,-,TRBV5-1,TGCGCCAGTGCAAGGGAGGCGCGAGAGACCCAGTACTTC,CASAREARETQYF
-,TRBJ1-1,-,TRBV6-5,TGTGCCAGCAGGCGGGACACTGAAGCTTTCTTT,CASRRDTEAFF
-,TRBJ2-1,-,TRBV11-2,TGTGCCAGCAGCTTAGATAGGCTAAATGAGCAGTTCTTC,CASSLDRLNEQFF
-,TRBJ1-2,-,TRBV19,TGTGCCAGTAGTATTATGGCAGGGACGGGTTATGGCTACACCTTC,CASSIMAGTGYGYTF
-,TRBJ1-2,-,TRBV19,TGTGCCAGTAGTAAAGTCGGGACTCTCCCCTTGGGGGACTATGGCTACACCTTC,CASSKVGTLPLGDYGYTF